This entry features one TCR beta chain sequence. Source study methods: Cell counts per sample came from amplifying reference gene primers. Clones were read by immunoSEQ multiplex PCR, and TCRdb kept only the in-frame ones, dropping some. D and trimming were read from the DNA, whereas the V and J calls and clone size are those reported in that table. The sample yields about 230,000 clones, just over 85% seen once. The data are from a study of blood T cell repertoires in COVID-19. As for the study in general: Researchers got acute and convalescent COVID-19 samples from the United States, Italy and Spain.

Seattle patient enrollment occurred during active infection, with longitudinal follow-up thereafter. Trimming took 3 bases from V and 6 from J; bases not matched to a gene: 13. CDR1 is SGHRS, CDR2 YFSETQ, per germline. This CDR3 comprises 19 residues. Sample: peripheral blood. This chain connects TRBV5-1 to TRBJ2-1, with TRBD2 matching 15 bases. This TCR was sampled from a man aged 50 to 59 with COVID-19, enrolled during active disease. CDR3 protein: CASSSGGLGLAGGSNEQFF. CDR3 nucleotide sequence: TGCGCCAGCAGCTCGGGGGGGCTAGGACTAGCGGGAGGGAGCAATGAGCAGTTCTTC.